This T cell receptor (beta chain) was found in a study of cytomegalovirus exposure and HLA in healthy donors. Study-wide results and caveats: Follow-up analysis later connected one missense variant in DCLRE1C with trimming of TCR beta V- and J-genes.

With regard to this clone: As yet, its antigen is unknown.

Trimming pared 0 bases from V and 0 bases from J, leaving 16 bases between. The CDR3 runs 18 residues. Germline V lookup: CDR1 KGHSH, CDR2 LQKENI. This PCR relied on a set of 60 Vbeta primers and 13 Jbeta primers. Profiling relied on immunoSEQ multiplex PCR, and the TCRdb table lists in-frame clones only, not all of them. The sample holds 150,000 or so clones, 80% seen once. Unrecorded immune exposure was likely among donors, who were nominally healthy when sampled. This clonotype was obtained from a woman aged 40 to 50 in good health and CMV-seropositive. The chain has TRBV18 and TRBJ2-3; D gene ambiguous. Sequencing input: PBMCs. CDR3 nucleotide sequence: TGTGCCAGCTCACCACCGTTTAAGCTAGACCCCAGCACAGATACGCAGTATTTT. Translating gives CASSPPFKLDPSTDTQYF. Full variable domain (remainder filled in from reference TRBV18 and TRBJ2-3): NAGVMQNPRHLVRRRGQEARLRCSPMKGHSHVYWYRQLPEEGLKFMVYLQKENIIDESGMPKERFSAEFPKEGPSILRIQQVVRGDSAAYFCASSPPFKLDPSTDTQYFGPGTRLTVL.